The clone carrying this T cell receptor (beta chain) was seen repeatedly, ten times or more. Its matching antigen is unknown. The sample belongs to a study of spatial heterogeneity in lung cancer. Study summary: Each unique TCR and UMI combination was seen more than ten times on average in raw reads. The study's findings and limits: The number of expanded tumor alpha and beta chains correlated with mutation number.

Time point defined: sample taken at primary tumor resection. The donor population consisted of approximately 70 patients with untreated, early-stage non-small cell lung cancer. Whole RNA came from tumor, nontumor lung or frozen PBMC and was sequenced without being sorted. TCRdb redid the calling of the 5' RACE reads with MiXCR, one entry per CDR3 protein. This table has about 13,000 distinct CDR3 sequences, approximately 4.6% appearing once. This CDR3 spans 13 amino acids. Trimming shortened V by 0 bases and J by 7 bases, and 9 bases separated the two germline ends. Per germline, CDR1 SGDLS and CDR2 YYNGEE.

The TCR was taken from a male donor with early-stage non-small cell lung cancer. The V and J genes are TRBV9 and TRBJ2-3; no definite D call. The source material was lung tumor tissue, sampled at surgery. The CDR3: CASSVEEYHTQYF. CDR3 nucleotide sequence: TGTGCCAGCAGCGTAGAGGAATACCATACGCAGTATTTT.